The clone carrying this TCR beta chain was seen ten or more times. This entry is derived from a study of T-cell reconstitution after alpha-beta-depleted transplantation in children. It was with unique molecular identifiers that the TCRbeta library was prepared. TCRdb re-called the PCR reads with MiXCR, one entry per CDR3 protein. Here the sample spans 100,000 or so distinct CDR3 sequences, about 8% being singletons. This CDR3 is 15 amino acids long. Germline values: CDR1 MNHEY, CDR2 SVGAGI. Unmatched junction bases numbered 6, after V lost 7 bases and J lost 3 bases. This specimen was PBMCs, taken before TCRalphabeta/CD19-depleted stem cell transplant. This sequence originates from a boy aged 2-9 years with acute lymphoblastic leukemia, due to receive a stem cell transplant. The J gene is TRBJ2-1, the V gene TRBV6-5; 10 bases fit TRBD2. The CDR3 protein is CASTTSGENYNEQFF. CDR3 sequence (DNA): TGTGCCAGCACCACTAGCGGGGAAAACTACAATGAGCAGTTCTTC.